Detailed here is one TCR beta chain. These data are taken from a study of shared clonotypes between healthy human individuals. Study donors comprised healthy, HIV-negative adults devoid of recent acute infection or vaccination. Both subsets, CD45RA+ naive and CD45RA-negative memory, were split from the CD4+ cells. Several immunoSEQ plates held equal portions of the genomic DNA taken from each subset. On sorted subsets, replicate PCRs used 150 to 250 ng DNA, or about 30,000 T cell genomes. Produced via immunoSEQ multiplex PCR; TCRdb's table is partial and in-frame only. In the table there are a few million clones, 85% to 95% of which are singletons. The V and J ends lost 3 bases and 5 bases respectively, with 18 bases between them. CDR1 and CDR2 (germline): SGHRS, YFSETQ. This CDR3 has 15 amino acids.

Sequencing was done on a sample of naive CD4+ T cells sorted from blood. Sample subset: CD45RA+ positively selected. The receptor comes from a man aged 18 to 29 in good health. The chain links TRBV5-1 to TRBJ2-7, with D possibly TRBD2 on 6 matching bases. CDR3 region: CASSYGGTRGHEQYF. As DNA, the CDR3 is TGCGCCAGCAGCTATGGGGGGACTCGAGGCCACGAGCAGTACTTC. Based on the CDR3 plus reference TRBV5-1 and TRBJ2-7, the full variable domain is KAGVTQTPRYLIKTRGQQVTLSCSPISGHRSVSWYQQTPGQGLQFLFEYFSETQRNKGNFPGRFSGRQFSNSRSEMNVSTLELGDSALYLCASSYGGTRGHEQYFGPGTRLTVT.